The next 4 T cell receptor beta chains were all read from a single sample in a study of T-cell reconstitution after alpha-beta-depleted transplantation in children. TCRbeta library construction was performed incorporating unique molecular identifiers. TCRdb re-called the PCR reads through MiXCR, storing one row per CDR3 protein. The table lists about 220,000 distinct CDR3 sequences, approximately 15% of them singletons, with around 44% in the top ten. The sample consisted of PBMCs, mostly from graft donor cells, taken 360 days after TCRalphabeta/CD19-depleted stem cell transplant. These receptors were collected from a male patient aged 2-10 years who had a stem cell transplant for acute lymphoblastic leukemia, so the T cells may come from the graft donor.

This chain connects TRBV11-2 to TRBJ2-1, with 8 bases identical to TRBD2. The trim removed 1 base at V and 4 bases at J, leaving 12 bases unmatched. This CDR3 has 18 amino acids. CDR1 is SGHAT, CDR2 FQNNGV, per germline. CDR3 sequence: CASSLGPGGGTTYNEQFF. As DNA, the CDR3 is TGTGCCAGCAGCTTAGGTCCCGGGGGGGGGACCACTTACAATGAGCAGTTCTTC.

CDR3 nucleotide sequence: TGTGCCACTCGTGAGCGGTCCTGGGCAGAGACCCAGTACTTC. Translated, it gives CATRERSWAETQYF. The chain links TRBV28 to TRBJ2-5, with D possibly TRBD2 on 5 matching bases. V lost 10 bases and J lost 4, with 19 bases in between. Germline CDR1 and CDR2: MDHEN and SYDVKM. The CDR3 contains 14 residues.

The chain employs TRBV7-9 and TRBJ2-1; no clear D gene. The CDR3 has 13 residues. Germline V lookup: CDR1 SEHNR, CDR2 FQNEAQ (reference sequence). V shed 5 bases and J shed 5 bases, with 10 bases lying between them. The CDR3 nucleotides are TGTGCCAGCAGCAAAAAAGAACACAATGAGCAGTTCTTC. Amino acids: CASSKKEHNEQFF.

This chain uses TRBV6-5 with TRBJ2-7; 8 nucleotides agree with TRBD1. V dropped 0 bases and J dropped 2; count of bases not matched to a gene: 6. The CDR3 totals 16 residues. Germline V gene lookup returns CDR1 MNHEY and CDR2 SVGAGI. CDR3 DNA sequence: TGTGCCAGCAGTTACTCGATGGACAGGGCCGCCTACGAGCAGTACTTC. This translates into CASSYSMDRAAYEQYF.